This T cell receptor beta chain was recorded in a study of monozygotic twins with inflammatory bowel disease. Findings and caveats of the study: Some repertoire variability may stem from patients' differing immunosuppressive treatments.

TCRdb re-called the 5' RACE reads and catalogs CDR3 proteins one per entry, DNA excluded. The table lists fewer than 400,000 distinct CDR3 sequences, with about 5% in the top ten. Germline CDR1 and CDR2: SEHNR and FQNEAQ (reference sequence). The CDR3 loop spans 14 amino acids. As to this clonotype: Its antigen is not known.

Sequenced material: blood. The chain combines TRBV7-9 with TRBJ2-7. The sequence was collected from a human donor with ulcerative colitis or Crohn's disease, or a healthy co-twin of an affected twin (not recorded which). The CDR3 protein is CASSLSGTFYEQYF.